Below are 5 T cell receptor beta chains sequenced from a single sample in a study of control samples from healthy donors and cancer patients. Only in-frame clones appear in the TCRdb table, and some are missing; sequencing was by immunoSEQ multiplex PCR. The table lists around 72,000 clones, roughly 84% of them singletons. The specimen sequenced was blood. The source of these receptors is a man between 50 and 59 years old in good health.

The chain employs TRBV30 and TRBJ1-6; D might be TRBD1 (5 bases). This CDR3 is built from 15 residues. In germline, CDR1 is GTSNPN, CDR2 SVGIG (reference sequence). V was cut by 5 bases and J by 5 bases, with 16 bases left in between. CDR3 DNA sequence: TGTGCCTGGCGGACTCTCGGGGCGGATAATTCACCCCTCCACTTT. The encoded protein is CAWRTLGADNSPLHF.

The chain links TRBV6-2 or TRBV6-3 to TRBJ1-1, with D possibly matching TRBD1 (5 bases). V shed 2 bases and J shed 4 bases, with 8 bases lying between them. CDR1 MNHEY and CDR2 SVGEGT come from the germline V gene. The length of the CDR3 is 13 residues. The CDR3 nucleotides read TGTGCCAGCAGTTACGGGGCGGTCACTGAAGCTTTCTTT. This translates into CASSYGAVTEAFF.

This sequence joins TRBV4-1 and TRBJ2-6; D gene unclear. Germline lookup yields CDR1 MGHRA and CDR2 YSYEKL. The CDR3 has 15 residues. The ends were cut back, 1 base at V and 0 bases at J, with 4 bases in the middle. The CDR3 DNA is TGCGCCAGCAGCCAAGTCCACTCTGGGGCCAACGTCCTGACTTTC. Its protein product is CASSQVHSGANVLTF.

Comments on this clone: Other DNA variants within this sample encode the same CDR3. The CDR3 is CASSYRGGETQYF. The CDR3 DNA reads TGTGCCAGCAGTTACAGGGGGGGAGAGACCCAGTACTTC. The chain joins TRBV6-6 to TRBJ2-5, with D possibly being TRBD2 (7 bases). Trimming cost V 2 bases and J 4 bases, with 8 bases left between them. Germline CDR1 and CDR2: MNHNY and SVGAGI (reference sequence). The CDR3 is 13 residues long.

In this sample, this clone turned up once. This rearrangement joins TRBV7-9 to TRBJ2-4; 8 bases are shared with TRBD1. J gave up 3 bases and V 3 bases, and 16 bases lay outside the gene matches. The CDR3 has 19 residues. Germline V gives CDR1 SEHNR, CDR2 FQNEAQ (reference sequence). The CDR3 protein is CASSLSGEWSGQGKNIQYF. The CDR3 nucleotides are TGTGCCAGCAGCTTGTCGGGGGAGTGGAGCGGACAGGGCAAAAACATTCAGTACTTC. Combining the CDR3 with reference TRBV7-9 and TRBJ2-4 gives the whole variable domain DTGVSQNPRHKITKRGQNVTFRCDPISEHNRLYWYRQTLGQGPEFLTYFQNEAQLEKSRLLSDRFSAERPKGSFSTLEIQRTEQGDSAMYLCASSLSGEWSGQGKNIQYFGAGTRLSVL.